The TCR beta chain described here comes from a study of T cell repertoires in cytomegalovirus infection. On the study more broadly: Indicated by public TCR beta signatures were CMV infection and matching HLA type.

TCRdb passed the reads through MiXCR, listing each CDR3 protein once. The sample has 750,000 to 950,000 distinct CDR3 sequences, under 35% seen once. This clonotype was counted between two and nine times. What it binds is unknown. Germline CDR1 MNHEY, CDR2 SVGEGT. With 4 bases removed from V and 1 base from J, the gap between germline ends came to 10 bases. The CDR3 runs 15 residues. J is TRBJ2-2 and V is TRBV6-2 or TRBV6-3, with D perhaps assigned TRBD1 or TRBD2 (5 bases each). Sequenced here: cultured CD8+ T cells from PBMCs, sampled from culture after CMV antigen stimulation. The receptor comes from a human donor in good health (CMV status not recorded). Some clones in this sample may be carry-over from other donors' samples. In DNA, the CDR3 is TGTGCCAGCAGTTCCGGGGCTAAGAACACCGGGGAGCTGTTTTTT. Its protein is CASSSGAKNTGELFF.